Below, one T cell receptor beta chain is given with its context. Original processing notes: Amplifying reference gene primers gave estimates of nucleated cell counts. Libraries were prepared by immunoSEQ multiplex PCR; TCRdb keeps only in-frame clonotypes and omits some of them. The V and J calls and clone size come from that table; D and trimming were worked out from the DNA. There are some 80,000 clones in the sample; around 84% occur only once, and around 3.3% lies in the top ten. CDR1 and CDR2 (germline): LGHNT, FRNRAP. V shed 0 bases and J 2 bases; nucleotides not matched to a gene: 5. The CDR3 consists of 17 residues. These data are taken from a study of blood T cell repertoires in COVID-19.

This clonotype was obtained from a man aged 50 or older with acute or convalescent COVID-19. This sequence joins TRBV12-5 and TRBJ2-1; 9 bases align to TRBD1. Sequences were obtained from peripheral blood. The CDR3 DNA reads as TGTGCTAGTGGTTTGGTACTGAGGACAGGGGCCTACAATGAGCAGTTCTTC. Translating it yields CASGLVLRTGAYNEQFF. The whole variable domain, remainder taken from reference TRBV12-5 and TRBJ2-1, is DARVTQTPRHKVTEMGQEVTMRCQPILGHNTVFWYRQTMMQGLELLAYFRNRAPLDDSGMPKDRFSAEMPDATLATLKIQPSEPRDSAVYFCASGLVLRTGAYNEQFFGPGTRLTVL.